This TCR beta chain was captured by sequencing in a study of cytomegalovirus exposure and HLA in healthy donors. As for the study in general: Ancestry clustering placed roughly four fifths of about 400 genotyped donors in the Caucasian-associated cluster.

The PCR had 60 Vbeta and 13 Jbeta primers. Only in-frame clones appear in the TCRdb table, and some are missing; sequencing was by immunoSEQ multiplex PCR. This table has under 150,000 clones, around 78% appearing once. General study points: Reports described diagnosis of cytomegalovirus status by the classifier as highly specific and sensitive. A cluster of highly shared sequence variants was likely a sequencing artifact. Prediction of most subjects' HLA-A and HLA-B alleles by TCR beta sequences was reportedly accurate.

This clone occurred once. The antigen remains unidentified. Trimming removed 2 bases at V and 2 bases at J, with 28 bases between. CDR3 length equals 21 residues. CDR1 is MDHEN, CDR2 SYDVKM, per germline. The chain combines TRBV28 with TRBJ1-5; the D gene is possibly TRBD1 (5 bases). This sequence originates from a woman in her forties in good health and CMV-seropositive. The sequenced sample was PBMCs. The CDR3 loop reads CASSLSGAVQGSPVGNQPQHF. In DNA, the CDR3 is TGTGCCAGCAGTTTAAGTGGTGCCGTGCAGGGCTCACCGGTGGGCAATCAGCCCCAGCATTTT.